A selection of T cell receptor beta chains follows, all from one sample in a study of long-term antiretroviral therapy in people with HIV. Generated by immunoSEQ multiplex PCR, the TCRdb table keeps only in-frame clones and is missing some. The sample yields some 29,000 clones, 95% to 98% seen once. Sequencing used unsorted PBMCs, obtained 7.6 years after starting antiretroviral therapy. Receptors originate from a young man with HIV. Both conserved end residues are part of each CDR3. Fields, in order: clone size, J gene, CDR3 length, V gene, CDR3 protein. Size tells how often a clone was seen (once, few, many) or the class of an expanded clone, and some rows leave it out.

clone size: NA; J gene: TRBJ2-7; CDR3 length: 12; V gene: TRBV7-3; CDR3 protein: CASSSPSYEQYF
clone size: NA; J gene: TRBJ1-5; CDR3 length: 16; V gene: TRBV27; CDR3 protein: CASSSTRQGGNQPQHF
clone size: NA; J gene: TRBJ1-5; CDR3 length: 12; V gene: TRBV28; CDR3 protein: CASNGGVQPQHF
clone size: NA; J gene: TRBJ1-2; CDR3 length: 13; V gene: TRBV19; CDR3 protein: CATGQSINYGYTF
clone size: NA; J gene: TRBJ1-2; CDR3 length: 10; V gene: TRBV30; CDR3 protein: CAWLESGYTF
clone size: NA; J gene: TRBJ1-4; CDR3 length: 11; V gene: TRBV19; CDR3 protein: CASSISGRVDF
clone size: NA; J gene: TRBJ1-1; CDR3 length: 14; V gene: TRBV19; CDR3 protein: CASSPTGGDTEAFF
clone size: NA; J gene: TRBJ2-3; CDR3 length: 13; V gene: TRBV1; CDR3 protein: CTSSQEHRDTQYF
clone size: NA; J gene: TRBJ1-1; CDR3 length: 15; V gene: TRBV19; CDR3 protein: CASSADTIGNTEAFF
clone size: NA; J gene: TRBJ1-4; CDR3 length: 12; V gene: TRBV2; CDR3 protein: CASRDRDEKLFF
clone size: NA; J gene: TRBJ1-2; CDR3 length: 13; V gene: TRBV2; CDR3 protein: CASSGASSDGYTF
clone size: NA; J gene: TRBJ2-7; CDR3 length: 13; V gene: TRBV2; CDR3 protein: CASTGTVTYEQYF
clone size: NA; J gene: TRBJ2-7; CDR3 length: 17; V gene: TRBV9; CDR3 protein: CASSGNQEREDSYEQYF
clone size: NA; J gene: TRBJ2-1; CDR3 length: 16; V gene: TRBV25-1; CDR3 protein: CASSLAWLGAGDEQFF
clone size: NA; J gene: TRBJ2-5; CDR3 length: 15; V gene: TRBV7-7; CDR3 protein: CASSSSRGRGSTQYF
clone size: NA; J gene: TRBJ2-2; CDR3 length: 18; V gene: TRBV19; CDR3 protein: CASSLGLAGGPRTGELFF
clone size: NA; J gene: TRBJ1-4; CDR3 length: 15; V gene: TRBV4-3; CDR3 protein: CASSQGTFAGEKLFF
clone size: NA; J gene: TRBJ2-3; CDR3 length: 13; V gene: TRBV7-2; CDR3 protein: CASSFYDSDTQYF
clone size: once; J gene: TRBJ2-2; CDR3 length: 14; V gene: TRBV6-5; CDR3 protein: CASRITGPAGELFF
clone size: NA; J gene: TRBJ2-7; CDR3 length: 12; V gene: TRBV6-1; CDR3 protein: CASSMWAYEQYF
clone size: NA; J gene: TRBJ2-7; CDR3 length: 15; V gene: TRBV6-5; CDR3 protein: CASSLSGASFYEQYF
clone size: NA; J gene: TRBJ1-2; CDR3 length: 14; V gene: TRBV6-5; CDR3 protein: CASSPSGTRYGYTF
clone size: NA; J gene: TRBJ2-5; CDR3 length: 14; V gene: TRBV29-1; CDR3 protein: CSVEDGQGEETQYF
clone size: NA; J gene: TRBJ2-3; CDR3 length: 13; V gene: TRBV12-5; CDR3 protein: CASGPGQSDTQYF
clone size: NA; J gene: TRBJ2-7; CDR3 length: 14; V gene: TRBV27; CDR3 protein: CASSLLGQGDEQYF
clone size: NA; J gene: TRBJ2-7; CDR3 length: 12; V gene: TRBV11-2; CDR3 protein: CASSFRGYEQYF
clone size: NA; J gene: TRBJ2-7; CDR3 length: 14; V gene: TRBV19; CDR3 protein: CASSIAAGFYEQYF
clone size: NA; J gene: TRBJ2-2; CDR3 length: 15; V gene: TRBV5-1; CDR3 protein: CASRSTGEEIGELFF
clone size: NA; J gene: TRBJ1-5; CDR3 length: 15; V gene: TRBV6-5; CDR3 protein: CASSPTGLYNQPQHF
clone size: NA; J gene: TRBJ2-7; CDR3 length: 15; V gene: TRBV9; CDR3 protein: CASSVGTSGGVGQYF
clone size: NA; J gene: TRBJ2-3; CDR3 length: 15; V gene: TRBV30; CDR3 protein: CAWGRSGINTDTQYF
clone size: once; J gene: TRBJ2-2; CDR3 length: 17; V gene: TRBV7-2; CDR3 protein: CASSLSRVSVGTGELFF
clone size: NA; J gene: TRBJ2-2; CDR3 length: 15; V gene: TRBV7-3; CDR3 protein: CASSKGATNTGELFF
clone size: NA; J gene: TRBJ2-2; CDR3 length: 16; V gene: TRBV25-1; CDR3 protein: CASSERSGANTGELFF
clone size: NA; J gene: TRBJ2-3; CDR3 length: 15; V gene: TRBV11-2; CDR3 protein: CASSQAGGLVDTQYF
clone size: NA; J gene: TRBJ1-4; CDR3 length: 14; V gene: TRBV27; CDR3 protein: CASSFGLRNEKLFF
clone size: few; J gene: TRBJ2-2; CDR3 length: 12; V gene: TRBV7-9; CDR3 protein: CASSLTDRELFF
clone size: NA; J gene: TRBJ1-1; CDR3 length: 15; V gene: TRBV5-1; CDR3 protein: CASSYDGQMNTEAFF
clone size: NA; J gene: TRBJ2-5; CDR3 length: 14; V gene: TRBV5-4; CDR3 protein: CASSLAGLGETQYF
clone size: NA; J gene: TRBJ2-2; CDR3 length: 15; V gene: TRBV6-6; CDR3 protein: CASSRVSGATGELFF
clone size: NA; J gene: TRBJ1-5; CDR3 length: 12; V gene: TRBV19; CDR3 protein: CASKGGNQPQHF
clone size: NA; J gene: TRBJ2-5; CDR3 length: 13; V gene: TRBV4-2; CDR3 protein: CASSPTSRETQYF
clone size: NA; J gene: TRBJ2-5; CDR3 length: 16; V gene: TRBV27; CDR3 protein: CASTLRAGVGGETQYF
clone size: NA; J gene: TRBJ1-1; CDR3 length: 16; V gene: TRBV19; CDR3 protein: CASSIRQGAMNTEAFF
clone size: NA; J gene: TRBJ1-5; CDR3 length: 13; V gene: TRBV30; CDR3 protein: CAWSPRGLQPQHF
clone size: NA; J gene: TRBJ1-4; CDR3 length: 14; V gene: TRBV7-9; CDR3 protein: CASSAGSLNEKLFF
clone size: NA; J gene: TRBJ1-1; CDR3 length: 13; V gene: TRBV4-2; CDR3 protein: CASSQVTGQWAFF
clone size: NA; J gene: TRBJ1-2; CDR3 length: 12; V gene: TRBV28; CDR3 protein: CASRREGRGYTF
clone size: NA; J gene: TRBJ2-7; CDR3 length: 13; V gene: TRBV6-4; CDR3 protein: CASSELAGYEQYF
clone size: NA; J gene: TRBJ1-4; CDR3 length: 13; V gene: TRBV19; CDR3 protein: CASLDRAEEKLFF